Presented here are 12 T cell receptor beta chains from one specimen sequenced in a study of blood T cell repertoires in COVID-19. Profiling relied on immunoSEQ multiplex PCR, and the TCRdb table lists in-frame clones only, not all of them. In the table there are hundreds of thousands of clones, around four fifths of which are singletons. Material: peripheral blood. All receptors come from a man older than 75 with acute or convalescent COVID-19.

V and J are TRBV5-1 and TRBJ2-6; D not resolved. The CDR3 has 16 residues. Trimming took 0 bases from V and 0 from J, leaving 7 bases between them. CDR1 is SGHRS, CDR2 YFSETQ, per germline. CDR3 in DNA: TGCGCCAGCAGCTTGGAGCAAAGCTCTGGGGCCAACGTCCTGACTTTC. Encoded protein: CASSLEQSSGANVLTF.

The chain carries TRBV28 and TRBJ2-2; D call uncertain. CDR1 and CDR2 (germline): MDHEN, SYDVKM. The length of the CDR3 is 14 residues. V gave up 3 bases and J gave up 6 bases, with 11 bases separating them. CDR3 amino acids: CASSFVAPAGELFF. CDR3 bases: TGTGCCAGCAGTTTCGTCGCGCCGGCCGGGGAGCTGTTTTTT. Drawing the rest from reference TRBV28 and TRBJ2-2, the complete variable domain is DVKVTQSSRYLVKRTGEKVFLECVQDMDHENMFWYRQDPGLGLRLIYFSYDVKMKEKGDIPEGYSVSREKKERFSLILESASTNQTSMYLCASSFVAPAGELFFGEGSRLTVL.

The table lists this clone with a count of one. V is TRBV5-1 and J is TRBJ2-2; no clear D. V lost 1 base and J 1 base, leaving 8 bases between the germline ends. The CDR3 covers 15 residues. Germline loops: CDR1 SGHRS, CDR2 YFSETQ. The CDR3 sequence is CASSLNGGNTGELFF. CDR3 nucleotide sequence: TGCGCCAGCAGCTTGAACGGCGGGAACACCGGGGAGCTGTTTTTT.

The J gene is TRBJ1-1, the V gene TRBV7-2, with D tentatively TRBD1 (6 bases). Looked up from germline, CDR1 is SGHTA and CDR2 is FQGNSA. V lost 1 base and J 0 bases, leaving 6 bases between the germline ends. The CDR3 has 14 amino acids. The CDR3 DNA reads TGTGCCAGCAGCTTAGAGGGGGTGAACACTGAAGCTTTCTTT. It yields the protein CASSLEGVNTEAFF.

In its sample, this clone was seen once. V and J are TRBV7-5 and TRBJ1-6; the D call of TRBD1 is as the table states it, not checked on the DNA. TRBV7-5 is recorded as a pseudogene. The CDR3 is 20 amino acids. CDR3 nucleotides: TGTGCCAGAAGCTTAGGATCCGGACAGCAAGCATACTCCTATAATTCACCCCTCCACTTT. The encoded protein is CARSLGSGQQAYSYNSPLHF.

The chain combines TRBV5-1 with TRBJ1-1, with unresolved D. Germline CDR1 SGHRS, CDR2 YFSETQ. The CDR3 extends over 14 amino acids. V lost 0 bases, J lost 0 bases, and 6 bases lay in between. CDR3 sequence (DNA): TGCGCCAGCAGCTTGGTCCAGGTGAACACTGAAGCTTTCTTT. Encoded protein: CASSLVQVNTEAFF.

This clone was seen a single time. The chain uses TRBV2 and TRBJ1-3; D is unclear. In germline, CDR1 is SNHLY, CDR2 FYNNEI. Trimming left V 1 base short and J 4 bases short, with 8 bases between. This CDR3 comprises 14 residues. The CDR3 here is CASSEVWSGNTIYF. For the CDR3, the DNA is TGTGCCAGCAGTGAAGTTTGGAGCGGAAACACCATATATTTT.

The chain couples TRBV28 to TRBJ1-5; 9 bases map to TRBD1. This CDR3 comprises 20 residues. V dropped 2 bases and J dropped 0; count of bases not matched to a gene: 14. The germline V gene encodes CDR1 MDHEN and CDR2 SYDVKM. The CDR3 nucleotides are TGTGCCAGCAGTTTAATCGGACAGGGGAATAGACTTTATAGCAATCAGCCCCAGCATTTT. Translating it yields CASSLIGQGNRLYSNQPQHF.

The chain links TRBV4-1 to TRBJ2-1; the match to TRBD2 covers 10 bases. The germline CDR1 and CDR2 sequences are MGHRA and YSYEKL. CDR3 length: 17 residues. The junction had 3 bases not matched to a gene; V was cut back by 0 bases and J by 1 base. This chain's CDR3 is CASSQDPSGSSYNEQFF. The CDR3 DNA is TGCGCCAGCAGCCAAGACCCTAGCGGGAGTTCCTACAATGAGCAGTTCTTC.

This chain uses TRBV19 with TRBJ2-1; 10 bases line up with TRBD2. After removal of 0 bases from V and 6 bases from J, the junction contained 5 bases not matched to a gene. This CDR3 is 16 amino acids long. Germline loops: CDR1 LNHDA, CDR2 SQIVND (reference sequence). The CDR3 DNA reads as TGTGCCAGTAGTATAGATGGGGGGACTAGCGTCAATGAGCAGTTCTTC. Translation: CASSIDGGTSVNEQFF. Full variable domain (outside the CDR3, taken from reference TRBV19 and TRBJ2-1): DGGITQSPKYLFRKEGQNVTLSCEQNLNHDAMYWYRQDPGQGLRLIYYSQIVNDFQKGDIAEGYSVSREKKESFPLTVTSAQKNPTAFYLCASSIDGGTSVNEQFFGPGTRLTVL.

This chain joins TRBV25-1 and TRBJ2-7; 7 nucleotides align to TRBD1. The CDR3 has 16 amino acids. The germline V gene has CDR1 MGHDK and CDR2 SYGVNS. V lost 5 bases and J lost 6; bases outside the gene matches: 16. The CDR3, as DNA: TGTGCCAGCAGTCGCACAACAGGGGAAACCTACCGCGAGCAGTACTTC. Its protein product is CASSRTTGETYREQYF.

This clone was seen a single time. The chain recombines TRBV5-1 with TRBJ2-5; 7 bases match TRBD1. This CDR3 region has 17 residues. V trimming: 6 bases; J trimming: 0 bases; junction bases outside the gene matches: 14. Germline V gene lookup returns CDR1 SGHRS and CDR2 YFSETQ. The CDR3 sequence: CASTGMGSGQNQETQYF. The CDR3 DNA is TGCGCCAGCACCGGAATGGGGTCGGGACAGAACCAAGAGACCCAGTACTTC.